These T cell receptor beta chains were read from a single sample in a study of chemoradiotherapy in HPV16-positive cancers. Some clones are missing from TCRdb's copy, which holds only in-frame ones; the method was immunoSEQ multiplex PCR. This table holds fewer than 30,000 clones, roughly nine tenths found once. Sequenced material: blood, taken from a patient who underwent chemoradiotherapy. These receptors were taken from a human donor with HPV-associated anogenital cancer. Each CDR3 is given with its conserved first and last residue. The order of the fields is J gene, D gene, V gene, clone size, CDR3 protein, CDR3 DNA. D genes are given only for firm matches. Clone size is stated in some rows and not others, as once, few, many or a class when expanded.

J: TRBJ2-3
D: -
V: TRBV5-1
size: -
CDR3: CASSLVGDTQYF
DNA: TGCGCCAGCAGCTTGGTTGGAGATACGCAGTATTTT

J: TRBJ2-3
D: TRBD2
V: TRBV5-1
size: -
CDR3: CASSPGLAGADTQYF
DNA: TGCGCCAGCAGCCCGGGACTAGCGGGAGCAGATACGCAGTATTTT

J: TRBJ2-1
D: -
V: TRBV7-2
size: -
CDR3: CASSQRRDREQFF
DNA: TGTGCCAGCAGCCAAAGGAGGGATCGGGAGCAGTTCTTC

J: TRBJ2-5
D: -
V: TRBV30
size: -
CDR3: CAWSAGTMETQYF
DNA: TGTGCCTGGAGCGCTGGGACCATGGAGACCCAGTACTTC

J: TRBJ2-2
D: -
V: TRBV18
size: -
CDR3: CASSLGNTGELFF
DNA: TGTGCCAGCTCACTGGGGAACACCGGGGAGCTGTTTTTT

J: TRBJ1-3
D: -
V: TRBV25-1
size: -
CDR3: CASSATGTSGNTIYF
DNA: TGTGCCAGCAGTGCCACCGGGACCTCTGGAAACACCATATATTTT

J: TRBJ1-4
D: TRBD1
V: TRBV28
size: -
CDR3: CASSPTGVREKLFF
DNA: TGTGCCAGCAGTCCGACAGGGGTTCGAGAAAAACTGTTTTTT

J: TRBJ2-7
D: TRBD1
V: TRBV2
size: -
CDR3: CAGTWTGGQYF
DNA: TGTGCCGGGACCTGGACAGGGGGTCAGTACTTC

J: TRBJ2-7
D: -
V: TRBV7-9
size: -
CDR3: CASSPSLSGTYEQYF
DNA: TGTGCCAGCAGCCCGAGCCTATCCGGTACCTACGAGCAGTACTTC

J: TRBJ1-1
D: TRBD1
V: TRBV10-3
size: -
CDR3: CAISRDRETEAFF
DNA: TGTGCCATCAGCCGGGACAGAGAAACTGAAGCTTTCTTT

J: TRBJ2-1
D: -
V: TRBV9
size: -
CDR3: CASSVGAPSSYNEQFF
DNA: TGTGCCAGCAGCGTAGGAGCGCCAAGCTCCTACAATGAGCAGTTCTTC

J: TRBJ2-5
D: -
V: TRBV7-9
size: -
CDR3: CASSEPGRGWETQYF
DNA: TGTGCCAGCAGCGAACCGGGACGGGGGTGGGAGACCCAGTACTTC

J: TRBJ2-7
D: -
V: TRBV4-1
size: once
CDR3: CASSQGPVSSYEQYF
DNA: TGCGCCAGCAGCCAAGGGCCGGTTAGCTCCTACGAGCAGTACTTC

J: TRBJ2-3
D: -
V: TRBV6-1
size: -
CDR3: CASTSLSSTDTQYF
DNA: TGTGCCAGCACTTCCCTGAGTAGCACAGATACGCAGTATTTT

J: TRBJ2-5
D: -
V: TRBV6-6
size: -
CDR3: CASRDGLLAGETQYF
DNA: TGTGCCAGCAGGGACGGGTTACTGGCGGGGGAGACCCAGTACTTC

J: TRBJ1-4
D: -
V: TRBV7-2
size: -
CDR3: CASSPHGGLGLNEKLFF
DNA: TGTGCCAGCAGCCCCCATGGAGGGTTGGGACTAAATGAAAAACTGTTTTTT

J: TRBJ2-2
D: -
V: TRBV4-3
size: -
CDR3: CASSHADHDTGELFF
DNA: TGCGCCAGCAGCCATGCCGACCATGACACCGGGGAGCTGTTTTTT

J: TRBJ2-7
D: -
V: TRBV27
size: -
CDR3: CASSLFGTGGHEQYF
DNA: TGTGCCAGCAGCCTCTTCGGAACGGGCGGGCACGAGCAGTACTTC

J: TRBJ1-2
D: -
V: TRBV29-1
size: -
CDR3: CSVDVGLMYTF
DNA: TGCAGCGTTGACGTGGGACTGATGTACACCTTC

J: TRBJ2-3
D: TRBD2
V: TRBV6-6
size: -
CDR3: CASSYSPGLAADTQYF
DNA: TGTGCCAGCAGTTACTCCCCGGGACTAGCGGCAGATACGCAGTATTTT

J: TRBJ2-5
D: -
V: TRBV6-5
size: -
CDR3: CARRYLGEVRETQYF
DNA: TGTGCCAGACGATACCTAGGGGAGGTGCGAGAGACCCAGTACTTC

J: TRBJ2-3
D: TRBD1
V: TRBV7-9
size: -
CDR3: CASSHDRGTDTQYF
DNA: TGTGCCAGCAGCCACGACAGGGGGACAGATACGCAGTATTTT

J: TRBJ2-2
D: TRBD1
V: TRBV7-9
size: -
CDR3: CASSTRTGGTGGSGELFF
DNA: TGTGCCAGCAGCACACGAACCGGCGGGACAGGGGGATCCGGGGAGCTGTTTTTT

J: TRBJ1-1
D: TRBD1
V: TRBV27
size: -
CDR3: CASLPGTGGMNTEAFF
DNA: TGTGCCAGCCTCCCCGGGACAGGGGGCATGAACACTGAAGCTTTCTTT

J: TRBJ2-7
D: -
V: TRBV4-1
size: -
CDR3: CASSQGRRGQTYEQYF
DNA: TGCGCCAGCAGCCAAGGTCGGAGGGGACAGACCTACGAGCAGTACTTC

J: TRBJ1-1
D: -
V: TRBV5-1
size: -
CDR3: CASSTSGRNTEAFF
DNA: TGCGCCAGCAGCACCTCCGGGAGGAACACTGAAGCTTTCTTT

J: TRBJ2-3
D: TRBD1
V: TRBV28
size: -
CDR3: CASSSPGQRTDTQYF
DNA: TGTGCCAGCAGTTCCCCGGGACAGCGGACAGATACGCAGTATTTT

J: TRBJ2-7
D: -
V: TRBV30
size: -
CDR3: CAWGRDGSSYEQYF
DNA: TGTGCCTGGGGTCGAGACGGAAGCTCCTACGAGCAGTACTTC

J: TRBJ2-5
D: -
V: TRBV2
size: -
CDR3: CASSGGRGEETQYF
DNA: TGTGCCAGCAGTGGCGGCAGGGGGGAAGAGACCCAGTACTTC

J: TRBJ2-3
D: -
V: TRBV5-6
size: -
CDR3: CASSGQGRSTDTQYF
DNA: TGTGCCAGCAGCGGCCAGGGACGGAGCACAGATACGCAGTATTTT

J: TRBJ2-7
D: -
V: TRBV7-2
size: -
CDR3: CASSLAGGQANEQYF
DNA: TGTGCCAGCAGCTTAGCTGGGGGGCAGGCCAACGAGCAGTACTTC

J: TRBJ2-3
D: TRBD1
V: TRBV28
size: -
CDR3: CASRTGTGEIGTQYF
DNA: TGTGCCAGCAGGACCGGGACAGGGGAAATTGGTACGCAGTATTTT

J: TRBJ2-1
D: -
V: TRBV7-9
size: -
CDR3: CASSLLENEQFF
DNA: TGTGCCAGCAGCTTGCTGGAAAATGAGCAGTTCTTC

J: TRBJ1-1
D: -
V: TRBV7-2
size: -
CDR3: CASSSQPQGTGTEAFF
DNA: TGTGCCAGCAGCTCGCAACCCCAGGGGACGGGCACTGAAGCTTTCTTT

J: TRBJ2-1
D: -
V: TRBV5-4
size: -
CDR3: CASSLGPGAAVYNEQFF
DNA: TGTGCCAGCAGCTTGGGTCCGGGAGCGGCGGTCTACAATGAGCAGTTCTTC

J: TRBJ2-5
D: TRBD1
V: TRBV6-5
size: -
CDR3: CASSSDRGKETQYF
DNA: TGTGCCAGCAGCTCGGACAGGGGGAAGGAGACCCAGTACTTC

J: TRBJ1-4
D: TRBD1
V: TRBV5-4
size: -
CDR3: CASSQTGGDEKLFF
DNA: TGTGCCAGCAGCCAGACAGGGGGCGATGAAAAACTGTTTTTT

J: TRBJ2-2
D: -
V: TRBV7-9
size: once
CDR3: CASSFGGRGTGELFF
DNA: TGTGCCAGCAGCTTTGGGGGCCGGGGCACCGGGGAGCTGTTTTTT

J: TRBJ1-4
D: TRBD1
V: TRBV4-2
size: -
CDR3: CASSPGQGGEKLFF
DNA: TGTGCCAGCAGCCCAGGACAGGGTGGCGAAAAACTGTTTTTT

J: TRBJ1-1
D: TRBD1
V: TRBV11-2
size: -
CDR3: CASSTTGGAWNTEAFF
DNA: TGTGCCAGCAGCACAACAGGGGGCGCCTGGAACACTGAAGCTTTCTTT

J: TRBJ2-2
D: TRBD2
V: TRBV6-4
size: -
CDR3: CASSVAGDDTGELFF
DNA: TGTGCCAGCAGTGTAGCGGGAGACGACACCGGGGAGCTGTTTTTT

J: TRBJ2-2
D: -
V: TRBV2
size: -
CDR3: CASTKNRGGTGELFF
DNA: TGTGCCAGCACGAAGAACAGGGGGGGGACCGGGGAGCTGTTTTTT

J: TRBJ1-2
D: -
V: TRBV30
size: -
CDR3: CAWSEKSSGGYTF
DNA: TGTGCCTGGAGTGAAAAATCCTCGGGCGGCTACACCTTC

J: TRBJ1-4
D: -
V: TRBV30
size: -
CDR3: CAWSLTGPNEKLFF
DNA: TGTGCCTGGAGTTTGACAGGCCCTAATGAAAAACTGTTTTTT

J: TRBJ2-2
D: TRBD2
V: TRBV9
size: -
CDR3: CASSVQAGGPPGELFF
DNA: TGTGCCAGCAGCGTTCAAGCGGGAGGGCCTCCCGGGGAGCTGTTTTTT

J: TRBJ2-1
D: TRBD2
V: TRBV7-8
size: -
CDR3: CASSLARLAGTHEQFF
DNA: TGTGCCAGCAGCTTAGCGCGTCTAGCGGGAACCCATGAGCAGTTCTTC

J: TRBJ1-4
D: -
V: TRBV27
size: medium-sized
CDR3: CASSPDTTNEKLFF
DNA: TGTGCCAGCAGTCCGGACACTACTAATGAAAAACTGTTTTTT